Listed below are T cell receptor beta chains from one sample, sequenced in a study of T-cell memory formation after mild COVID-19. A single record per CDR3 protein comes from TCRdb applying MiXCR to the 5' RACE reads. The repertoire holds 550,000 to 600,000 distinct CDR3 sequences, about 20% seen once, with 8.4% in the top ten. Specimen: PBMCs or a T cell subset sorted from them (not recorded which). The receptor source for this set is an adult woman who had mild COVID-19 (a few samples of this study predate the infection). Cell type and time point are not known. Each CDR3 is given with its conserved first and last residue. Each record gives: J gene, clone size, D gene, V gene, CDR3 protein, CDR3 DNA. A D gene is named only where the DNA matches it firmly. Where a row states a size, it is once, few, many or the class of an expanded clone; other rows omit it.

>TRBJ1-2|few|.|TRBV6-1
CASSDWGGPTYGYTF
TGTGCCAGCAGTGATTGGGGGGGACCCACCTATGGCTACACCTTC
>TRBJ1-2|.|TRBD1|TRBV5-1
CASSAGQGANYGYTF
TGCGCCAGCAGCGCGGGCCAGGGGGCCAACTATGGCTACACCTTC
>TRBJ1-1|few|.|TRBV4-2
CASSVGGVGAEAFF
TGTGCCAGCAGCGTAGGGGGGGTTGGCGCTGAAGCTTTCTTT
>TRBJ2-3|many|TRBD2|TRBV7-3
CASSLSGGTDTQYF
TGCGCCAGCAGCCTTAGCGGGGGTACAGATACGCAGTATTTT
>TRBJ2-1|.|.|TRBV20-1
CSASGLGEQFF
TGCAGTGCTAGCGGGCTAGGAGAGCAGTTCTTC
>TRBJ2-7|few|.|TRBV4-1
CASSQERAVYEQYF
TGCGCCAGCAGCCAAGAGAGGGCGGTCTACGAGCAGTACTTC
>TRBJ1-5|few|TRBD1|TRBV12-3/TRBV12-4
CASSLATGDRQPQHF
TGTGCCAGCAGTTTAGCTACAGGGGATCGGCAGCCCCAGCATTTT
>TRBJ1-5|few|.|TRBV12-3/TRBV12-4
CASSGGYSNQPQHF
TGTGCCAGCAGCGGGGGGTATAGCAATCAGCCCCAGCATTTT
>TRBJ2-1|.|.|TRBV20-1
CSAQRHTYNEQFF
TGCAGTGCCCAACGGCACACCTACAATGAGCAGTTCTTC
>TRBJ1-3|few|.|TRBV19
CASTRTLAGNTIYF
TGTGCCAGTACCAGGACACTCGCTGGAAACACCATATATTTT
>TRBJ1-1|few|.|TRBV7-6
CASSLDSGRAEAFF
TGTGCCAGCAGCTTGGACTCCGGGCGGGCTGAAGCTTTCTTT
>TRBJ2-3|.|TRBD1|TRBV11-2
CASRSDRPWADTQYF
TGTGCCAGCAGATCGGACAGGCCTTGGGCAGATACGCAGTATTTT
>TRBJ2-7|.|.|TRBV4-1
CASSQTGTAAYEQYF
TGCGCCAGCAGCCAAACCGGGACGGCGGCCTACGAGCAGTACTTC
>TRBJ1-5|.|.|TRBV5-1
CASSLGGTVGNQPQHF
TGCGCCAGCAGCTTGGGTGGGACTGTGGGCAATCAGCCCCAGCATTTT
>TRBJ2-2|.|TRBD1|TRBV12-3/TRBV12-4
CASSSDRGSTGELFF
TGTGCCAGCAGTTCCGACAGGGGTAGTACCGGGGAGCTGTTTTTT
>TRBJ1-2|.|.|TRBV6-1
CASSFPGTPYGYTF
TGTGCCAGCAGTTTCCCGGGCACCCCCTATGGCTACACCTTC
>TRBJ2-7|.|TRBD2|TRBV10-3
CATAGTSGGDYEQYF
TGTGCCACCGCCGGGACTAGCGGAGGGGACTACGAGCAGTACTTC
>TRBJ1-5|.|TRBD1|TRBV6-6
CASSAGTGGNQPQHF
TGTGCCAGCAGTGCCGGGACAGGGGGCAATCAGCCCCAGCATTTT
>TRBJ2-7|.|.|TRBV7-6
CASSSQQGPYEQYF
TGTGCCAGCAGCTCCCAACAGGGACCCTACGAGCAGTACTTC
>TRBJ2-1|few|TRBD2|TRBV30
CAWRTTGGPSEQFF
TGTGCCTGGAGGACGACGGGGGGGCCGTCGGAGCAGTTCTTC
>TRBJ1-2|.|.|TRBV29-1
CSVDQGVGYGYTF
TGCAGCGTTGATCAGGGAGTTGGCTATGGCTACACCTTC
>TRBJ2-2|.|TRBD2|TRBV7-2
CASSLFGRLAGELFF
TGTGCCAGCAGCTTATTCGGGAGGTTGGCCGGGGAGCTGTTTTTT
>TRBJ2-7|few|.|TRBV3-1
CASSQVGNQYF
TGTGCCAGCAGCCAAGTAGGAAACCAGTACTTC